The 6 T cell receptor beta chains below come from one sample, sequenced in a study of blood T cell repertoires in COVID-19. Sequencing was performed with immunoSEQ multiplex PCR; in TCRdb, only in-frame clones are kept and a portion is missing. Of approximately 180,000 clones listed, roughly 84% are singletons. Sequencing used PBMCs or T cells enriched from blood (not recorded which). The source is a human donor with acute COVID-19. The donor label of this sample is uncertain.

The chain joins TRBV3-1 (or the pseudogene TRBV3-2) to TRBJ2-5, with a possible D match to TRBD2 (7 bases). Trimming removed 0 bases at V and 0 bases at J, with 11 bases between. Germline CDR1 is LGHDT and CDR2 is YNNKEL (reference sequence). The CDR3 length is 16 residues. For the CDR3, the DNA is TGTGCCAGCAGCCAAGAGGAGGGGGGGGACCAAGAGACCCAGTACTTC. This sequence encodes CASSQEEGGDQETQYF.

This chain joins TRBV7-2 and TRBJ2-7; TRBD2 might be the D (5 bases). The germline V and J ends were trimmed by 0 bases and 5 bases, with 14 bases remaining between them. This CDR3 region has 15 residues. Germline V gives CDR1 SGHTA, CDR2 FQGNSA. The CDR3 DNA reads as TGTGCCAGCAGCTTAGCTAACGGGAATACGGACGAGCAGTACTTC. As protein: CASSLANGNTDEQYF.

The chain couples TRBV2 to TRBJ2-3, with TRBD1 matching 11 bases. In germline, CDR1 is SNHLY, CDR2 FYNNEI. This CDR3 comprises 18 residues. J lost 1 base, V lost 0 bases, and 6 bases had no gene match. DNA for the CDR3: TGTGCCAGCAGTGAAGCGGGGACAGGGGGGAGAGGCACAGATACGCAGTATTTT. Encoded protein: CASSEAGTGGRGTDTQYF.

The genes are TRBV15 and TRBJ2-7, with 7 bases identical to TRBD1. V lost 1 base to trimming and J lost 6 bases; unmatched junction nucleotides: 6. This CDR3 has 14 amino acids. Germline values: CDR1 LNHNV, CDR2 YYDKDF (reference sequence). CDR3 sequence reads: CATSRGQGGPEQYF. The CDR3 DNA is TGTGCCACCAGCAGAGGACAGGGTGGTCCCGAGCAGTACTTC.

The chain uses TRBV5-6 and TRBJ1-2; the match to TRBD1 covers 9 bases. The length of the CDR3 is 13 residues. V lost 6 bases, J lost 3 bases, and 3 bases stayed unmatched. Per the germline V gene, CDR1 is SGHDT and CDR2 is YYEEEE. DNA for the CDR3: TGTGCCAGCACCCGGACAGGGGACTATGGCTACACCTTC. Its translation is CASTRTGDYGYTF.

In DNA, the CDR3 is TGTGCCTGGAGTGTACGAGGGACAGGGGGCTTATTTGAAAAACTGTTTTTT. The encoded protein is CAWSVRGTGGLFEKLFF. This chain uses TRBV30 with TRBJ1-4, with 12 bases matching TRBD1. Germline trimming cut 0 bases from V and 7 bases from J; bases unmatched to any gene: 9. The CDR3 contains 17 residues. Looked up from germline, CDR1 is GTSNPN and CDR2 is SVGIG (reference sequence).